Presented here are 26 T cell receptor beta chains from one specimen sequenced in a study of cytomegalovirus exposure and HLA in healthy donors. The data were produced by immunoSEQ multiplex PCR, yet TCRdb's version contains in-frame clones alone and is incomplete. The sample gives about 170,000 clones, about 89% of which show up once; under 3.5% is in the top ten. Sequences were obtained from PBMCs. The origin of the receptors is a man aged 18 to 29 in good health and CMV-seropositive.

V and J are TRBV2 and TRBJ1-1; perhaps TRBD1 as D (5 bases). Per germline, CDR1 SNHLY and CDR2 FYNNEI. CDR3 length: 14 amino acids. The V end was cut by 8 bases, the J end by 1 base, with 14 bases between. The CDR3: CASCLTGKNTEAFF. The CDR3 nucleotides are TGTGCCAGCTGTCTAACAGGAAAGAACACTGAAGCTTTCTTT.

The genes are TRBV5-1 and TRBJ2-7, with 8 bases matching TRBD1. Germline CDR1 and CDR2: SGHRS and YFSETQ. The CDR3 totals 15 residues. J lost 4 bases, V lost 0 bases, and 6 bases had no gene match. CDR3 sequence reads: CASSLGTGNRYEQYF. The CDR3, as DNA: TGCGCCAGCAGCTTGGGGACAGGGAATCGTTACGAGCAGTACTTC.

The V and J genes are TRBV5-4 and TRBJ1-1, with TRBD1 matching 8 bases. V lost 5 bases, J lost 3 bases, and 9 bases stayed unmatched. The CDR3 runs to 15 residues. Germline CDR1 and CDR2: SGHNT and YYREEE (reference sequence). The CDR3: CASRQSGGKDTEAFF. The CDR3 DNA reads as TGTGCCAGCAGGCAATCAGGGGGCAAGGACACTGAAGCTTTCTTT.

The DNA for the CDR3 is TGTGCCAGCAATCCGACTAGCGGGAGATTCTACGAGCAGTACTTC. It yields the protein CASNPTSGRFYEQYF. The chain has TRBV6-1 and TRBJ2-7; 12 bases map to TRBD2. The CDR3 is 15 amino acids. V was pared by 7 bases and J by 3 bases, with 7 bases of the junction left unmatched. Germline V gene sequence: CDR1 MNHNS, CDR2 SASEGT.

The chain links TRBV11-3 to TRBJ2-5, with unresolved D. Germline-derived CDR1 and CDR2 are SGHNT and YENEEA. The CDR3 runs to 13 residues. Trimming left V 2 bases short and J 4 bases short, with 8 bases between. The CDR3 reads CASSLTSAETQYF. In nucleotides, the CDR3 is TGTGCCAGCAGCTTAACCAGTGCAGAGACCCAGTACTTC.

This clone turned up a few times. This chain joins TRBV30 and TRBJ1-6; D ambiguous. CDR3 length: 10 residues. Trimming removed 7 bases from V and 8 bases from J, with 6 bases in between. From germline, CDR1 is GTSNPN and CDR2 SVGIG (reference sequence). The CDR3 DNA reads as TGTGCCTCAGGTGATTCACCCCTCCACTTT. It translates to CASGDSPLHF.

The V and J genes are TRBV7-6 and TRBJ2-2, with TRBD1 matching over 7 bases. The J segment lost 6 bases and the V segment lost 3 bases, leaving 10 bases of the junction unmatched. Germline-derived CDR1 and CDR2 are SGHVS and FNYEAQ. CDR3 length: 16 residues. CDR3 sequence: CASSFTGTADPGELFF. CDR3 DNA sequence: TGTGCCAGCAGCTTCACCGGGACAGCGGACCCCGGGGAGCTGTTTTTT.

The chain is built from TRBV4-2 and TRBJ2-7; 7 bases agree with TRBD2. The CDR3 runs to 18 residues. Trimming cost V 4 bases and J 0 bases; bases outside gene matches: 15. Germline V gives CDR1 LGHNA, CDR2 YNFKEQ. The CDR3 nucleotides read TGTGCCAGCAGCCTGCAATACATCTCCGGGGGGTCCTCCTACGAGCAGTACTTC. This gives the protein CASSLQYISGGSSYEQYF.

J is TRBJ2-7 and V is TRBV6-5; perhaps TRBD1 as D (5 bases). Trimming took 0 bases from V and 3 from J, leaving 12 bases between them. CDR3 size: 15 residues. CDR1 is MNHEY and CDR2 is SVGAGI in the germline V gene. The CDR3 reads CASSYSFNRYYEQYF. CDR3 DNA: TGTGCCAGCAGTTACTCCTTCAACAGGTACTACGAGCAGTACTTC.

This clone was observed a single time. The chain links TRBV11-2 to TRBJ2-5; 13 positions agree with TRBD2. With V trimmed by 5 bases and J by 0 bases, 9 bases remained unmatched. The CDR3 loop spans 18 amino acids. Germline values: CDR1 SGHAT, CDR2 FQNNGV. In nucleotides, the CDR3 is TGTGCCAGCAGCGGACTAGCGGGAGCTAATCTCCACCAAGAGACCCAGTACTTC. This encodes CASSGLAGANLHQETQYF.

This chain uses TRBV5-4 with TRBJ2-7; D might be TRBD2 (5 bases). Deletions cut 2 bases from V and 7 bases from J, with 16 bases between. The germline gives CDR1 SGHNT, CDR2 YYREEE (reference sequence). The CDR3 totals 14 residues. The chain's CDR3 is CASSFHEGSLEQYF. CDR3 DNA sequence: TGTGCCAGCAGCTTCCACGAGGGCAGCCTGGAGCAGTACTTC.

The V call is TRBV7-2, the J call TRBJ2-7, with D uncertain. V lost 6 bases to trimming and J lost 4 bases, with 13 bases between them. Per germline, CDR1 SGHTA and CDR2 FQGNSA. The CDR3 loop spans 13 amino acids. The CDR3 DNA follows: TGTGCCAGCAGACCCTCCCCGGGTTACGAGCAGTACTTC. This translates into CASRPSPGYEQYF.

The chain joins TRBV25-1 to TRBJ2-7, with 8 bases lining up with TRBD1. The V and J ends lost 5 bases and 4 bases, in that order; junction bases with no gene match: 13. The CDR3 has 16 residues. Germline values: CDR1 MGHDK, CDR2 SYGVNS. The CDR3 DNA reads as TGTGCCAGCAGTCGCTCCGGGACAGGAGAAAGTTACGAGCAGTACTTC. Protein: CASSRSGTGESYEQYF.

The rearrangement links TRBV5-1 to TRBJ2-3, with D possibly matching TRBD2 (5 bases). The CDR3 has 14 residues. Looked up from germline, CDR1 is SGHRS and CDR2 is YFSETQ. V was shortened by 1 base and J by 3 bases, with 9 bases between the two germline ends. The CDR3 loop reads CASSLSSVTDTQYF. As DNA, the CDR3 is TGCGCCAGCAGCTTGAGTAGCGTAACAGATACGCAGTATTTT.

On this clone itself: A junction boundary mismatches the germline segment, possibly from a read error. The chain couples TRBV30 to TRBJ1-4; D is perhaps TRBD1 (5 bases). This CDR3 has 12 residues. From germline, CDR1 is GTSNPN and CDR2 SVGIG (reference sequence). DNA for the CDR3: TGTGCATGGAGGGGCCCTAATGAAAAACTGTTTTTT. Its translation: CAWRGPNEKLFF. Using reference TRBV30 and TRBJ1-4 for the parts outside the CDR3, the full variable domain is SQTIHQWPATLVQPVGSPLSLECTVEGTSNPNLYWYRQAAGRGLQLLFYSVGIGQISSEVPQNLSASRPQDRQFILSSKKLLLSDSGFYLCAWRGPNEKLFFGSGTQLSVL.

V gene TRBV5-5 combines with J gene TRBJ2-1; D is perhaps TRBD2 (6 bases). Per germline, CDR1 SGHKS and CDR2 YYEKEE (reference sequence). This CDR3 has 14 amino acids. Trimming removed 2 bases from V and 9 bases from J, with 15 bases in between. CDR3 in DNA: TGTGCCAGCAGCTTATCCGGGACTCTTGGTGAGCAGTTCTTC. Translated, it gives CASSLSGTLGEQFF.

The sample holds a few counts of this clone. The chain carries TRBV9 and TRBJ2-1; 7 bases agree with TRBD1. V dropped 4 bases and J dropped 7; count of bases not matched to a gene: 11. CDR3 length: 15 residues. Germline V lookup: CDR1 SGDLS, CDR2 YYNGEE. The CDR3 bases are TGTGCCAGCAGCCCGAACGAGGGGGCGCAGAATGAGCAGTTCTTC. Encoded protein: CASSPNEGAQNEQFF.

By share of the sample, this clone is medium-sized. This chain uses TRBV6-4 with TRBJ2-6, with 7 bases identical to TRBD2. The CDR3 has 18 residues. V trimming: 0 bases; J trimming: 0 bases; junction bases outside the gene matches: 5. Germline V lookup: CDR1 MRHNA, CDR2 SNTAGT. CDR3: CASSDSSGGASGANVLTF. The CDR3, as DNA: TGTGCCAGCAGTGACTCGTCGGGAGGCGCCTCTGGGGCCAACGTCCTGACTTTC.

The chain uses TRBV5-1 and TRBJ2-2; D remains ambiguous. CDR1 and CDR2 (germline): SGHRS, YFSETQ. CDR3 length: 14 amino acids. V was cut by 4 bases and J by 5 bases, with 12 bases left in between. The CDR3 bases are TGCGCCAGCAGCCGCGCTAGTTATACCGGGGAGCTGTTTTTT. It yields the protein CASSRASYTGELFF.

This clone showed up just once. The chain has TRBV4-2 and TRBJ1-2, with 9 positions matching TRBD1. Germline V gives CDR1 LGHNA, CDR2 YNFKEQ. This CDR3 contains 15 residues. V lost 0 bases to trimming and J lost 7 bases; unmatched junction nucleotides: 6. CDR3 nucleotides: TGTGCCAGCAGCCAAGAGGGGGGACAGGGCGGTGGCTACACCTTC. Translated: CASSQEGGQGGGYTF.

The rearrangement uses TRBV10-3 and TRBJ2-1; D is perhaps TRBD2 (6 bases). V shed 4 bases and J shed 5 bases, with 9 bases lying between them. Germline V gene sequence: CDR1 ENHRY, CDR2 SYGVKD. The CDR3 length is 13 residues. CDR3 DNA: TGTGCCATCAGTGCTAGGACTAACAATGAGCAGTTCTTC. Protein sequence: CAISARTNNEQFF.

The rearrangement uses TRBV18 and TRBJ1-2; D gene uncertain. Per germline, CDR1 KGHSH and CDR2 LQKENI. This CDR3 has 14 amino acids. V lost 3 bases to trimming and J lost 10 bases, with 18 bases between them. This chain's CDR3 is CASSPARGGVDYTF. The CDR3 DNA follows: TGTGCCAGCTCACCCGCCCGAGGCGGGGTCGACTACACCTTC. Combining the CDR3 with reference TRBV18 and TRBJ1-2 gives the whole variable domain NAGVMQNPRHLVRRRGQEARLRCSPMKGHSHVYWYRQLPEEGLKFMVYLQKENIIDESGMPKERFSAEFPKEGPSILRIQQVVRGDSAAYFCASSPARGGVDYTFGSGTRLTVV.

The chain employs TRBV9 and TRBJ2-3; D remains ambiguous. CDR1 is SGDLS, CDR2 YYNGEE, per germline. The CDR3 extends over 15 amino acids. The V gene lost 0 bases and the J gene lost 8 bases, with 16 bases spanning the gap. CDR3 nucleotides: TGTGCCAGCAGCGTAGGGGCCTCTATCGCCCTTACGCAGTATTTT. The encoded protein is CASSVGASIALTQYF.

V gene TRBV2 combines with J gene TRBJ2-1; 7 bases line up with TRBD2. Germline V gene data show CDR1 as SNHLY and CDR2 as FYNNEI. J gave up 4 bases and V 4 bases, and 7 bases lay outside the gene matches. This CDR3 spans 15 amino acids. CDR3 in DNA: TGTGCCAGCAGTGTCGGGGGAGGGCCTTACAATGAGCAGTTCTTC. The encoded protein is CASSVGGGPYNEQFF.

The V call is TRBV28, the J call TRBJ2-7; 7 bases map to TRBD1. The trim removed 6 bases at V and 2 bases at J, leaving 7 bases unmatched. The CDR3 covers 14 residues. Germline lookup yields CDR1 MDHEN and CDR2 SYDVKM. The CDR3 here is CASRDTGAPYEQYF. The DNA for the CDR3 is TGTGCCAGCAGGGATACAGGGGCCCCCTACGAGCAGTACTTC.

The chain recombines TRBV19 with TRBJ2-1; 10 bases fit TRBD2. The trim removed 6 bases at V and 6 bases at J, leaving 11 bases unmatched. Looked up from germline, CDR1 is LNHDA and CDR2 is SQIVND (reference sequence). This CDR3 region has 16 residues. This CDR3 is CASRLLAGGPFNEQFF. DNA of the CDR3: TGTGCCAGTAGACTTTTAGCGGGAGGCCCTTTCAATGAGCAGTTCTTC.